This TCR beta chain was identified during a study of identical twins. The V segment lost 7 bases and the J segment 4 bases; nucleotides outside the gene matches: 4. Germline V lookup: CDR1 SQVTM, CDR2 ANQGSEA. The CDR3 covers 12 residues. TCRdb reprocessed the 5' RACE reads via MiXCR and lists one record per CDR3 protein. This table has more than 600,000 distinct CDR3 sequences, 15% to 20% appearing once. This same sample was also part of a study on T cells expressing NK-cell markers.

The sample was PBMCs. This sequence joins TRBV29-1 and TRBJ1-2; 9 nucleotides match TRBD1. This receptor was obtained from a woman between 18 and 29 years old in good health. CDR3 sequence (DNA): TGCAGCGCCGGGACAGGGATCTATGGCTACACCTTC. Amino acids: CSAGTGIYGYTF.